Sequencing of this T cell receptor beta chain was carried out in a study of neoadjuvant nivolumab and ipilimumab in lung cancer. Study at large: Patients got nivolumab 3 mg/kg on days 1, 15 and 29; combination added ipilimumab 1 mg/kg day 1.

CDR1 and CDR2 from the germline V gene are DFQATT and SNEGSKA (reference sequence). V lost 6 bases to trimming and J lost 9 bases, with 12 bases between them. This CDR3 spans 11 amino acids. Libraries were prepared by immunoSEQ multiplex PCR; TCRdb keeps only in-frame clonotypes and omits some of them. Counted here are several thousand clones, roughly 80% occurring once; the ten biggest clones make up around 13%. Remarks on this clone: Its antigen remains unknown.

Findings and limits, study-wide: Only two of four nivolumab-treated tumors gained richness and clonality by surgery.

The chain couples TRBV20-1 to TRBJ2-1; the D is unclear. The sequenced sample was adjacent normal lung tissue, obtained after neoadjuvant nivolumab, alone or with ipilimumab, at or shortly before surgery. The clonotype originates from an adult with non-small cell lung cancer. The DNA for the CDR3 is TGCAGTGCCCTAAGGTCCACTGAGCAGTTCTTC. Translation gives CSALRSTEQFF.